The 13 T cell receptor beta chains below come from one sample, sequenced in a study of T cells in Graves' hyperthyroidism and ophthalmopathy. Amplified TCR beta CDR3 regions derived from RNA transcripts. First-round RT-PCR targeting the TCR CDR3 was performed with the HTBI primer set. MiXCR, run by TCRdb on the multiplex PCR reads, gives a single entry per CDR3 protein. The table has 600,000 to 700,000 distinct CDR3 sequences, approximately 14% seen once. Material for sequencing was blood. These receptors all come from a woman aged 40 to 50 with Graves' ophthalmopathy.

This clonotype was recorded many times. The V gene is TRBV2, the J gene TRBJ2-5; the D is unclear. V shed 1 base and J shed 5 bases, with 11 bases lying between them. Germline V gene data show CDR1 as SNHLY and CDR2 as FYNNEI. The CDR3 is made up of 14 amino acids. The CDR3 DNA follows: TGTGCCAGCAGTGAAGGTGGCTTAGGGGAGACCCAGTACTTC. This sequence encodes CASSEGGLGETQYF.

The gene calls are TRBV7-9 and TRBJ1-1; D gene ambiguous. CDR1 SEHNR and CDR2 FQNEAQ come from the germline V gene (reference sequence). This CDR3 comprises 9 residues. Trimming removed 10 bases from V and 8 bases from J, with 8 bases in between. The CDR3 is CATEGEAFF. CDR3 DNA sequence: TGTGCCACCGAAGGGGAAGCTTTCTTT.

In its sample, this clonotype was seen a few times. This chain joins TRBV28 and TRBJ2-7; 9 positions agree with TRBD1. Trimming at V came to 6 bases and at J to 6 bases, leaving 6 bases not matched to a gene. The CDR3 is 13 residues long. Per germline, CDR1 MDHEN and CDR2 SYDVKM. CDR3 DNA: TGTGCCAGCAGCCGGGACAGGGTAAGCGAGCAGTACTTC. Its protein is CASSRDRVSEQYF.

CDR3 sequence: CSARDNPASTLYRNTEAFF. The CDR3 DNA reads TGCAGTGCTAGAGATAACCCCGCCTCTACCTTATACAGAAACACTGAAGCTTTCTTT. The rearrangement uses TRBV20-1 and TRBJ1-1; D not resolved. Germline V gene lookup returns CDR1 DFQATT and CDR2 SNEGSKA (reference sequence). V lost 0 bases to trimming and J lost 2 bases, with 25 bases between them. This CDR3 region has 19 residues.

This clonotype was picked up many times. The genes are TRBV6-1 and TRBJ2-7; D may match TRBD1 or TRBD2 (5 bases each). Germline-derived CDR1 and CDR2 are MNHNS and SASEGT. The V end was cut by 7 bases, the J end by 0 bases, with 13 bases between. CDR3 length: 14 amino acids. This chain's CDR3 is CASTTTGLSYEQYF. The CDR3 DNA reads TGTGCCAGCACCACCACGGGGCTCTCCTACGAGCAGTACTTC.

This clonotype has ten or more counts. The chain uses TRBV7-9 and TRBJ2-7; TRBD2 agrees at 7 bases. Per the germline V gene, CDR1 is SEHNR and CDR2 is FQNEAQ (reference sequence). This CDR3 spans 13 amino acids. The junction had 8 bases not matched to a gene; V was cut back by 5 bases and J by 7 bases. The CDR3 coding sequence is TGTGCCAGCAGCCAGCTAGCGGAAAGGGAGCAGTACTTC. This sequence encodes CASSQLAEREQYF.

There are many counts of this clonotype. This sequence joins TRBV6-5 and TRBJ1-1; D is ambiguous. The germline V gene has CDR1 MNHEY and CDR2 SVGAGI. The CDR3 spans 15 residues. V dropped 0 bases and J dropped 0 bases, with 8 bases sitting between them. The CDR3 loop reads CASSYSDGMNTEAFF. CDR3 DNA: TGTGCCAGCAGTTACTCCGACGGAATGAACACTGAAGCTTTCTTT.

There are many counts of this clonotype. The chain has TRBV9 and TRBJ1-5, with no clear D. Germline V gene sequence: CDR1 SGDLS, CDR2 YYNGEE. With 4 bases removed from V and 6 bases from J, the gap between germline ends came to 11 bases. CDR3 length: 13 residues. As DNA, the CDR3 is TGTGCCAGCAGCCCCCTGGATGGTCAGCCCCAGCATTTT. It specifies CASSPLDGQPQHF.

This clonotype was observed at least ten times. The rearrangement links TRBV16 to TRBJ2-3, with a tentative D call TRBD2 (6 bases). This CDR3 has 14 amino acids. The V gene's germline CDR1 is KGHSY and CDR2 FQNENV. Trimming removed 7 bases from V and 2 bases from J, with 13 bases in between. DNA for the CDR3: TGTGCCAGCACCTATAGCGGACCCACAGATACGCAGTATTTT. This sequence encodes CASTYSGPTDTQYF.

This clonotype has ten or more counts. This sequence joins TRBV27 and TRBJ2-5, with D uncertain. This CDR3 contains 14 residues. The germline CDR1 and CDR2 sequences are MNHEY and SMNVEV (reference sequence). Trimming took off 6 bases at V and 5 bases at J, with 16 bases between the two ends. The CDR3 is CASRENLSRETQYF. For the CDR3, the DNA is TGTGCCAGCAGGGAGAACCTCAGCCGGGAGACCCAGTACTTC.

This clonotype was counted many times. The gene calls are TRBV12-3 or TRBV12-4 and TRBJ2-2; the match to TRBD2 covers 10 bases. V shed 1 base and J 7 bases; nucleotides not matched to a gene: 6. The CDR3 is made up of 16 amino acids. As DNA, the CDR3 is TGTGCCAGCAGTTTAGAAGCGGGAGGGCCCAACGGGGAGCTGTTTTTT. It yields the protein CASSLEAGGPNGELFF.

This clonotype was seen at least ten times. CDR3: CASTWDRVDGELFF. CDR3 in DNA: TGTGCCAGCACTTGGGACAGGGTTGACGGGGAGCTGTTTTTT. The J gene is TRBJ2-2, the V gene TRBV11-1; 9 nucleotides align to TRBD1. CDR3 length: 14 residues. Trimming at V came to 7 bases and at J to 7 bases, leaving 7 bases not matched to a gene. CDR1 is SGHAT and CDR2 is FQDESV in the germline V gene (reference sequence). Based on the CDR3 plus reference TRBV11-1 and TRBJ2-2, the full variable domain is EAEVAQSPRYKITEKSQAVAFWCDPISGHATLYWYRQILGQGPELLVQFQDESVVDDSQLPKDRFSAERLKGVDSTLKIQPAELGDSAMYLCASTWDRVDGELFFGEGSRLTVL.

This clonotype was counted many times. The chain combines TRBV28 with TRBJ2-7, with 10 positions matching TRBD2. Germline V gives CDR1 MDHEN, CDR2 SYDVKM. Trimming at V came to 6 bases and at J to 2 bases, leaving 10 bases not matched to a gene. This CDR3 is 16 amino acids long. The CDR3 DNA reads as TGTGCCAGCAGCTCGGGTGTAGCGGGAGGCGCCTACGAGCAGTACTTC. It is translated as CASSSGVAGGAYEQYF.